This TCR beta chain originates from a study of technical replicates of blood from a handful of donors. This CDR3 contains 14 residues. V was clipped by 2 bases and J by 7 bases; unmatched bases: 6. Germline V gene data show CDR1 as MNHEY and CDR2 as SVGAGI. Sequencing was performed with immunoSEQ multiplex PCR; in TCRdb, only in-frame clones are kept and a portion is missing. The sample holds 80,000 to 85,000 clones, approximately 91% seen once. The sequenced sample was T cells isolated from PBMCs. The chain has TRBV6-5 and TRBJ2-7; 9 bases line up with TRBD2. This clonotype originated in a human donor in good health. CDR3 protein: CASSYGTGLAEQYF. CDR3 DNA sequence: TGTGCCAGCAGTTACGGAACTGGACTAGCGGAGCAGTACTTC.